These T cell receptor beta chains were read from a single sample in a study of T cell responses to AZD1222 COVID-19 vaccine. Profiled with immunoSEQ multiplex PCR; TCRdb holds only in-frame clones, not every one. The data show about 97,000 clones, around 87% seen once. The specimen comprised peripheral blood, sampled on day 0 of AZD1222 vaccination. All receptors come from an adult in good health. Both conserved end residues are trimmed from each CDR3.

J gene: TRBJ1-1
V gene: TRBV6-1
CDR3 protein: ASSDRGQGSSVF

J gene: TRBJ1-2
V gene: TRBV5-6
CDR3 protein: ASSPRGGLNYGYT

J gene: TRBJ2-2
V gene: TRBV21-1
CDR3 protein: ASSKALGRGNTGELF

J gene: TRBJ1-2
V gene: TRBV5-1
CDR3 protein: ASSFEDGTGDGYT

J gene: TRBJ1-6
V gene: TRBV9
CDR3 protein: ASSVSDRGLSPLH

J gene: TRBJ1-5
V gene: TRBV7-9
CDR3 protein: ASSGGRGQPQH

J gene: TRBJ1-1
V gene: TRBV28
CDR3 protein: ASSPRYYRGQTNTEAF

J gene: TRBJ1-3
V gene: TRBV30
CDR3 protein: AWSVKGASGNTIY

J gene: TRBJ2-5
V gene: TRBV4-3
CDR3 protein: ASSQEAGYQETQY

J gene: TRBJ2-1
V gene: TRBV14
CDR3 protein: ASSYPPRTGLNEQF

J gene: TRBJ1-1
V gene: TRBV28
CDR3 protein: ASSSPGGDTEAF

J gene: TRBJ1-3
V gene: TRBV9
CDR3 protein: ASSVDRGNSGNTIY

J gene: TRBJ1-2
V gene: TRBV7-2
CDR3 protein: ASSPRGLNYGYT